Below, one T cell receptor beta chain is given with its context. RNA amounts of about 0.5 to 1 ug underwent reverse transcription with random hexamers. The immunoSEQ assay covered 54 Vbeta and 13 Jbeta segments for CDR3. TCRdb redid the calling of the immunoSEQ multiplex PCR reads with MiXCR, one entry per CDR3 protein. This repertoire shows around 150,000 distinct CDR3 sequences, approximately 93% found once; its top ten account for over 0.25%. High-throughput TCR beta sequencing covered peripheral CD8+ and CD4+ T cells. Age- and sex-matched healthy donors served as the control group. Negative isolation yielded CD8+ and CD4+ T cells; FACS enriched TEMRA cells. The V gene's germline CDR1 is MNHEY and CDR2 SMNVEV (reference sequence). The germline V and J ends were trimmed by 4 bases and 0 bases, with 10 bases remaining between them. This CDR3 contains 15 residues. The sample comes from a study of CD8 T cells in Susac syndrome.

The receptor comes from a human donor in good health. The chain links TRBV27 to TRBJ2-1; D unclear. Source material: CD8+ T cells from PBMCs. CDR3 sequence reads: CASSSTASSYNEQFF. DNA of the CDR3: TGTGCCAGCAGTTCGACTGCAAGCTCCTACAATGAGCAGTTCTTC.